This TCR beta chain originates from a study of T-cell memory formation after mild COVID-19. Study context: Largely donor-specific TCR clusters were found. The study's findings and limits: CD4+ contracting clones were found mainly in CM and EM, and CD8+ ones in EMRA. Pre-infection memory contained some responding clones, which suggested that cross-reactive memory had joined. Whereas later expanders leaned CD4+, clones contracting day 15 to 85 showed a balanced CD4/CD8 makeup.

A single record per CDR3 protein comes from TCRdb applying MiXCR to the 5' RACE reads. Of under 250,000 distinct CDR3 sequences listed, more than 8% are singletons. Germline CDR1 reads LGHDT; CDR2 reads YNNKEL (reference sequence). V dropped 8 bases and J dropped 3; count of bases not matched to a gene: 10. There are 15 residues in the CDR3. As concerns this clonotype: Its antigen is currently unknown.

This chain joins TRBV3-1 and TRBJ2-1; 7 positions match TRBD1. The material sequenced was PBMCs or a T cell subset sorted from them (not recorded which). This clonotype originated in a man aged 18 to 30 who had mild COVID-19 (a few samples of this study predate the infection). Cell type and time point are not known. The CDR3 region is CASQTGDGNYNEQFF. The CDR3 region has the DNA TGTGCCAGCCAAACAGGGGATGGTAACTACAATGAGCAGTTCTTC.